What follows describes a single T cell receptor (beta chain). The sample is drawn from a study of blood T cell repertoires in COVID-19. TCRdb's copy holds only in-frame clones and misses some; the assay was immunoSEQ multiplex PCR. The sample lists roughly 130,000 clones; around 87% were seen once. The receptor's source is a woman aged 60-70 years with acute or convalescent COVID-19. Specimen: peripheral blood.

DNA for the CDR3: TGTGCCAGCACACGACGAGTGACAGGGGGAGGAAACACCATATATTTT. Translated, it gives CASTRRVTGGGNTIYF. The genes are TRBV2 and TRBJ1-3, with TRBD1 identical over 9 bases. With V trimmed by 7 bases and J by 4 bases, 11 bases remained unmatched. The CDR3 is 16 amino acids. Germline lookup yields CDR1 SNHLY and CDR2 FYNNEI.